This TCR beta chain originates from a study of shared clonotypes between healthy human individuals. Broader study findings: Naive CD4 clonotype sharing across a handful of donors was 4% to 5%.

Regarding this clone: The antigen is unknown.

Germline assignment: CDR1 SQVTM and CDR2 ANQGSEA. The CDR3 consists of 10 residues. Trimming removed 4 bases at V and 8 bases at J, with 8 bases between. In the original processing: Junction-only sequences produced by ImmunoSEQ had no quality scores, so filtering differed. The data were produced by immunoSEQ multiplex PCR, yet TCRdb's version contains in-frame clones alone and is incomplete. V, J and clone size derive from that table, while D and trimming were established from the DNA sequence. The sample carries roughly 2.2 million clones, 80% to 95% recorded once. This clonotype was obtained from a man between 18 and 35 years old in good health. Some clones in this sample may be carry-over from other donors' samples. Sequenced: naive CD4+ T cells from PBMCs. The subset here: CD45RA+ positively selected. The rearrangement links TRBV29-1 to TRBJ1-1, with D maybe TRBD1 (5 bases). The CDR3 DNA follows: TGCAGCGTTGTGAGGGGCGAAGCTTTCTTT. Amino acids: CSVVRGEAFF. Complete variable domain (other parts from reference TRBV29-1 and TRBJ1-1): SAVISQKPSRDICQRGTSLTIQCQVDSQVTMMFWYRQQPGQSLTLIATANQGSEATYESGFVIDKFPISRPNLTFSTLTVSNMSPEDSSIYLCSVVRGEAFFGQGTRLTVV.